One and the same sample provided the 30 T cell receptor beta chains below, sequenced in a study of blood T cell repertoires in COVID-19. Data came from immunoSEQ multiplex PCR; TCRdb stores just in-frame clones and leaves some out. The table lists roughly 41,000 clones, 88% of them singletons, with approximately 12% in the top ten. The sample taken for sequencing was peripheral blood. These receptors originate from a man between 60 and 75 years old with active COVID-19.

J is TRBJ2-3 and V is TRBV24-1; the D gene is possibly TRBD2 (5 bases). V lost 6 bases and J 0 bases, leaving 12 bases between the germline ends. This CDR3 spans 15 amino acids. CDR1 is KGHDR and CDR2 is SFDVKD in the germline V gene. The CDR3 is CATSSGAASTDTQYF. CDR3 DNA sequence: TGTGCCACCAGTAGCGGAGCCGCTAGCACAGATACGCAGTATTTT.

The CDR3 loop reads CASSTTGGRTEAFF. The CDR3 region has the DNA TGTGCCAGCAGCACTACAGGGGGCAGGACTGAAGCTTTCTTT. The chain joins TRBV5-6 to TRBJ1-1, with 9 bases fitting TRBD1. The CDR3 consists of 14 residues. CDR1 is SGHDT, CDR2 YYEEEE, per germline. The ends lost 4 bases at V and 5 bases at J; junction bases unmatched: 6.

The genes are TRBV2 and TRBJ2-7; 9 nucleotides align to TRBD2. CDR1 and CDR2 (germline): SNHLY, FYNNEI. The V and J ends lost 6 bases and 1 base, in that order; junction bases with no gene match: 10. The CDR3 loop spans 16 amino acids. The DNA for the CDR3 is TGTGCCAGCAGCGGCGACCGACTAGCGGTTTCCTACGAGCAGTACTTC. It encodes CASSGDRLAVSYEQYF.

This clone was detected once. The rearrangement links TRBV5-1 to TRBJ2-3; the D gene is possibly TRBD1 (6 bases). The CDR3 consists of 14 residues. Germline V CDR1 and CDR2: SGHRS, YFSETQ. Deletions cut 4 bases from V and 0 bases from J, with 9 bases between. CDR3 coding DNA: TGCGCCAGCAGCGATGGACAGAGCACAGATACGCAGTATTTT. Amino acid sequence: CASSDGQSTDTQYF. The full variable domain, in which reference TRBV5-1 and TRBJ2-3 provide the parts outside the CDR3, is KAGVTQTPRYLIKTRGQQVTLSCSPISGHRSVSWYQQTPGQGLQFLFEYFSETQRNKGNFPGRFSGRQFSNSRSEMNVSTLELGDSALYLCASSDGQSTDTQYFGPGTRLTVL.

This chain joins TRBV19 and TRBJ2-3, with D hard to call. The CDR3 is 13 amino acids. Germline V lookup: CDR1 LNHDA, CDR2 SQIVND (reference sequence). Trimming cost V 2 bases and J 2 bases, with 5 bases left between them. CDR3 sequence: CASSITDTDTQYF. CDR3 sequence (DNA): TGTGCCAGTAGTATAACAGACACAGATACGCAGTATTTT.

This clone was recorded once. The chain uses TRBV18 and TRBJ2-2; TRBD2 matches 8 bases. The germline CDR1 and CDR2 sequences are KGHSH and LQKENI. CDR3 length: 15 amino acids. V trimming: 5 bases; J trimming: 3 bases; junction bases outside the gene matches: 5. The CDR3 protein is CASSELAVDTGELFF. The CDR3 nucleotides are TGTGCCAGCTCAGAACTAGCGGTCGACACCGGGGAGCTGTTTTTT.

The V call is TRBV6-2 or TRBV6-3, the J call TRBJ2-5; 7 nucleotides agree with TRBD1. This CDR3 region has 16 residues. In germline, CDR1 is MNHEY, CDR2 SVGEGT. The trim removed 5 bases at V and 5 bases at J, leaving 14 bases unmatched. CDR3 region: CASSRARAGGFETQYF. CDR3 DNA: TGTGCCAGCAGTAGGGCCCGGGCAGGGGGTTTTGAGACCCAGTACTTC.

The rearrangement joins TRBV7-9 to TRBJ1-1; TRBD1 agrees at 8 bases. J lost 2 bases, V lost 5 bases, and 7 bases had no gene match. From germline, CDR1 is SEHNR and CDR2 FQNEAQ (reference sequence). This CDR3 has 15 amino acids. CDR3 protein: CASSETGGRNTEAFF. The CDR3 region has the DNA TGTGCCAGCAGCGAAACAGGGGGGAGAAACACTGAAGCTTTCTTT.

The rearrangement joins TRBV21-1 to TRBJ1-5. TRBV21-1 is a recognized pseudogene. The CDR3 is 14 amino acids. The CDR3 is CASSNEGRNQPQHF. Written as DNA, the CDR3 is TGTGCCAGCAGCAATGAGGGCAGAAATCAGCCCCAGCATTTT.

The chain joins TRBV11-2 to TRBJ2-1; 9 bases are a match to TRBD2. The CDR3 totals 17 residues. J was trimmed by 6 bases and V by 1 base; bases with no gene match: 10. The germline V gene has CDR1 SGHAT and CDR2 FQNNGV. Here the CDR3 reads CASSLGTGTSRINEQFF. The CDR3 DNA sequence: TGTGCCAGCAGCTTAGGAACCGGGACTAGCCGAATCAATGAGCAGTTCTTC.

This clone was recorded only once. J is TRBJ2-3 and V is TRBV5-4; 7 bases agree with TRBD1. The trim removed 0 bases at V and 1 base at J, leaving 2 bases unmatched. The germline V gene has CDR1 SGHNT and CDR2 YYREEE (reference sequence). CDR3 length: 15 residues. CDR3 region: CASSLAGTGTDTQYF. CDR3 bases: TGTGCCAGCAGCTTGGCCGGGACAGGCACAGATACGCAGTATTTT.

The chain joins TRBV6-5 to TRBJ2-5, with a weak D call TRBD2 (5 bases). This CDR3 is 15 amino acids long. Trimming took 2 bases from V and 1 from J, leaving 11 bases between them. Looked up from germline, CDR1 is MNHEY and CDR2 is SVGAGI. Written as DNA, the CDR3 is TGTGCCAGCAGTTACGGTACTAGTGGCCAAGAGACCCAGTACTTC. This codes for CASSYGTSGQETQYF.

The chain has TRBV6-5 and TRBJ2-2, with TRBD1 identical over 12 bases. V trimming: 5 bases; J trimming: 6 bases; junction bases outside the gene matches: 4. Germline CDR1 is MNHEY and CDR2 is SVGAGI. This CDR3 contains 15 residues. The CDR3 DNA sequence: TGTGCCAGCAGTCGGGACAGGGGGCGCGCCGGGGAGCTGTTTTTT. Residues: CASSRDRGRAGELFF.

With respect to this clone: Its ends do not fully match the called genes, so a read error is possible. The chain uses TRBV7-7 and TRBJ2-5; the match to TRBD2 covers 8 bases. Germline values: CDR1 SSHAT, CDR2 FNYEAQ (reference sequence). The CDR3 has 17 amino acids. For the CDR3, the DNA is TGTGCTAGCAGCTTAGCGTCTAGCGGGTCGGGGCAAGAGACCCAGTACTTC. Protein sequence: CASSLASSGSGQETQYF.

V gene TRBV5-1 combines with J gene TRBJ2-7, with 9 bases fitting TRBD2. The CDR3 has 16 amino acids. Per germline, CDR1 SGHRS and CDR2 YFSETQ. The V and J ends lost 2 bases and 3 bases, in that order; junction bases with no gene match: 9. CDR3 sequence: CASSLGSTSGNYEQYF. The DNA of the CDR3 is TGCGCCAGCAGCTTAGGATCGACTAGCGGTAACTACGAGCAGTACTTC.

This chain uses TRBV19 with TRBJ1-1, with a weak D call TRBD1 (5 bases). This CDR3 comprises 15 residues. Germline V CDR1 and CDR2: LNHDA, SQIVND (reference sequence). Trimming shortened V by 7 bases and J by 1 base, and 16 bases separated the two germline ends. As DNA, the CDR3 is TGTGCCAGTACCCTGGGGGGGATGGGGAACACTGAAGCTTTCTTT. The encoded protein is CASTLGGMGNTEAFF.

This chain uses TRBV6-5 with TRBJ2-7, with 7 bases lining up with TRBD1. The CDR3 totals 13 residues. Germline V lookup: CDR1 MNHEY, CDR2 SVGAGI. V shed 6 bases and J 5 bases; nucleotides not matched to a gene: 7. The CDR3 sequence: CASRLGQSNEQYF. The DNA for the CDR3 is TGTGCCAGCAGACTGGGACAGTCTAACGAGCAGTACTTC.

This clone was detected only once. The chain has TRBV7-2 and TRBJ2-5, with 9 bases aligning to TRBD2. Trimming removed 0 bases from V and 2 bases from J; junction bases left unmatched: 7. CDR3 size: 17 residues. The germline gives CDR1 SGHTA, CDR2 FQGNSA. CDR3 nucleotides: TGTGCCAGCAGCTTAGCGGCGGCGGGAGGGGAGCAAGAGACCCAGTACTTC. Its translation is CASSLAAAGGEQETQYF.

This chain uses TRBV5-5 with TRBJ1-3, with TRBD1 matching 8 bases. CDR3 length: 18 amino acids. Looked up from germline, CDR1 is SGHKS and CDR2 is YYEKEE (reference sequence). Trimming cost V 2 bases and J 1 base; bases outside gene matches: 11. Here the CDR3 reads CASSLRRQGFPSGNTIYF. CDR3 in DNA: TGTGCCAGCAGCTTAAGGAGACAGGGGTTTCCTTCTGGAAACACCATATATTTT.

This sequence joins TRBV12-3 or TRBV12-4 and TRBJ1-2; D remains unclear. Deletions cut 6 bases from V and 6 bases from J, with 14 bases between. This CDR3 has 13 amino acids. This chain's CDR3 is CASSLSTENGYTF. In DNA, the CDR3 is TGTGCCAGCAGCCTTTCGACGGAGAATGGCTACACCTTC.

This chain joins TRBV4-1 and TRBJ2-1; 14 nucleotides match TRBD2. The CDR3 is 17 residues long. The germline CDR1 and CDR2 sequences are MGHRA and YSYEKL. With V trimmed by 0 bases and J by 9 bases, 7 bases remained unmatched. CDR3 nucleotide sequence: TGCGCCAGCAGCCAAGAGAGGGGACTAGCGGGAGTTTTTGAGCAGTTCTTC. Amino acids: CASSQERGLAGVFEQFF.

V usage is TRBV10-3 and J usage is TRBJ1-2; no clear D gene. Trimming removed 3 bases from V and 8 bases from J, with 16 bases in between. The CDR3 is made up of 14 amino acids. Germline V gives CDR1 ENHRY, CDR2 SYGVKD. This chain's CDR3 is CAISDPGGISGYTF. Here the CDR3 DNA reads TGTGCCATCAGTGATCCGGGCGGGATATCGGGCTACACCTTC.

This rearrangement joins TRBV18 to TRBJ2-2, with D unresolved. Trimming removed 1 base at V and 5 bases at J, with 11 bases between. The germline gives CDR1 KGHSH, CDR2 LQKENI. This CDR3 region has 15 residues. The CDR3 DNA reads TGTGCCAGCTCACCACTCGAGGTCGGAACCGGGGAGCTGTTTTTT. It encodes CASSPLEVGTGELFF.

The chain couples TRBV9 to TRBJ2-1; possibly TRBD2 for D (6 bases). Germline-derived CDR1 and CDR2 are SGDLS and YYNGEE. Trimming took 3 bases from V and 0 from J, leaving 10 bases between them. CDR3 length: 15 amino acids. The CDR3 is CASSASASSYNEQFF. The CDR3, as DNA: TGTGCCAGCAGCGCTAGCGCCAGCTCCTACAATGAGCAGTTCTTC. Full variable domain (remainder filled in from reference TRBV9 and TRBJ2-1): DSGVTQTPKHLITATGQRVTLRCSPRSGDLSVYWYQQSLDQGLQFLIQYYNGEERAKGNILERFSAQQFPDLHSELNLSSLELGDSALYFCASSASASSYNEQFFGPGTRLTVL.

The chain combines TRBV6-5 with TRBJ1-1; perhaps TRBD1 as D (6 bases). Trimming removed 7 bases at V and 0 bases at J, with 12 bases between. The CDR3 sequence is 14 residues long. The germline V gene has CDR1 MNHEY and CDR2 SVGAGI. The CDR3 here is CASKPGTLNTEAFF. The CDR3 nucleotides read TGTGCCAGCAAGCCCGGGACACTGAACACTGAAGCTTTCTTT.

CDR3 amino acids: CSVAGLAASYEQYF. The DNA for the CDR3 is TGCAGCGTCGCCGGACTAGCTGCATCCTACGAGCAGTACTTC. The chain employs TRBV29-1 and TRBJ2-7; 8 bases map to TRBD2. Germline V CDR1 and CDR2: SQVTM, ANQGSEA. V shed 6 bases, J shed 1 base, and the junction held 8 bases outside the gene matches. The CDR3 spans 14 residues.

The chain employs TRBV9 and TRBJ2-3, with D possibly being TRBD2 (5 bases). Trimming left V 0 bases short and J 2 bases short, with 16 bases between. The CDR3 extends over 17 amino acids. Germline CDR1 reads SGDLS; CDR2 reads YYNGEE. The CDR3 region is CASSVGELKGFTDTQYF. The CDR3 bases are TGTGCCAGCAGCGTAGGGGAGTTAAAGGGATTCACAGATACGCAGTATTTT.

The CDR3: CASKGSPANTEAFF. The DNA of the CDR3 is TGTGCCAGCAAAGGGAGCCCGGCGAACACTGAAGCTTTCTTT. The gene calls are TRBV6-5 and TRBJ1-1; no clear D gene. This CDR3 comprises 14 residues. CDR1 MNHEY and CDR2 SVGAGI come from the germline V gene. Trimming removed 7 bases at V and 1 base at J, with 13 bases between.

The chain couples TRBV18 to TRBJ1-5; unclear D gene. Per germline, CDR1 KGHSH and CDR2 LQKENI. CDR3 length: 14 amino acids. Trimming cost V 4 bases and J 1 base, with 8 bases left between them. In DNA, the CDR3 is TGTGCCAGCTCACTTCAGGAAAGCAATCAGCCCCAGCATTTT. Translation gives CASSLQESNQPQHF.

The chain carries TRBV11-2 and TRBJ2-7; D is uncertain. This CDR3 contains 13 residues. The germline V gene has CDR1 SGHAT and CDR2 FQNNGV. The V gene lost 1 base and the J gene lost 4 bases, with 8 bases spanning the gap. CDR3 residues: CASSLGSVYEQYF. As DNA, the CDR3 is TGTGCCAGCAGCTTAGGGTCAGTATACGAGCAGTACTTC.